Listed here are 4 T cell receptor beta chains from one sample, sequenced in a study of T cells in Graves' hyperthyroidism and ophthalmopathy. Amplification targeted TCR beta CDR3 regions from RNA transcripts. HTBI primers drove first-round RT-PCR of the TCR CDR3. Each CDR3 protein gets one entry after TCRdb re-called the multiplex PCR reads with MiXCR. The sample lists about 380,000 distinct CDR3 sequences; about 14% were seen once. Sequencing was carried out using blood. The receptors were gathered from a young woman with Graves' ophthalmopathy.

This clonotype was counted ten times or more. The chain links TRBV11-2 to TRBJ2-7; the D call may be TRBD1 or TRBD2 (5 bases each). V was pared by 6 bases and J by 2 bases, with 17 bases between. The CDR3 consists of 15 residues. Germline CDR1 and CDR2: SGHAT and FQNNGV. CDR3 nucleotide sequence: TGTGCCAGCAGATCCCTTTGGGGACCCCCCTACGAGCAGTACTTC. It yields the protein CASRSLWGPPYEQYF.

This clonotype was seen repeatedly, ten times or more. This chain links TRBV10-3 with TRBJ2-1; 10 bases align to TRBD2. The length of the CDR3 is 16 residues. V shed 6 bases and J 0 bases; nucleotides not matched to a gene: 5. Germline V gene sequence: CDR1 ENHRY, CDR2 SYGVKD. The chain's CDR3 is CAISGSGGHSYNEQFF. For the CDR3, the DNA is TGTGCCATCAGCGGTAGCGGGGGGCACTCCTACAATGAGCAGTTCTTC.

This clonotype was observed at least ten times. V is TRBV7-8 and J is TRBJ1-1, with D maybe TRBD1 (6 bases). CDR1 SGHVS and CDR2 FQNEAQ come from the germline V gene. V was cut by 5 bases and J by 5 bases, with 15 bases left in between. The CDR3 loop spans 14 amino acids. CDR3 in DNA: TGTGCCAGCAGCACCACCGCGGGGGCTACTGAAGCTTTCTTT. The encoded protein is CASSTTAGATEAFF.

The rearrangement uses TRBV9 and TRBJ2-2; D is perhaps TRBD1 (6 bases). This CDR3 spans 15 amino acids. Germline assignment: CDR1 SGDLS and CDR2 YYNGEE. V lost 0 bases, J lost 4 bases, and 10 bases lay in between. CDR3: CASSVVQGVTGELFF. Here the CDR3 DNA reads TGTGCCAGCAGCGTAGTACAGGGAGTCACCGGGGAGCTGTTTTTT.